Listed below are T cell receptor beta chains from one sample, sequenced in a study of shared clonotypes between healthy human individuals. The table came from immunoSEQ multiplex PCR; TCRdb's copy has only in-frame clones and leaves some out. In the table there are approximately 2.5 million clones, approximately 93% of which are singletons. The sample was naive CD4+ T cells from PBMCs. The receptor source for this set is a man aged 18 to 29 in good health. Some clones in this sample may be carry-over from other donors' samples. Both conserved end residues are part of each CDR3. Fields, in order: CDR3 DNA, CDR3 protein, V gene, D gene, clone size, CDR3 length, J gene. A D gene is named only where the DNA matches it firmly. A row's size may be missing; if present it is once, few, many or a size class.

CDR3nt: TGTGCCAGCACTGAGTATAGCTCTGGAAACACCATATATTTT; CDR3aa: CASTEYSSGNTIYF; v_gene: TRBV6-1; d_gene: NA; abundance: NA; len: 14; j_gene: TRBJ1-3
CDR3nt: TGTGCCAGCAGCTTGGAAATCGGGGCCTATTATGGCTACACCTTC; CDR3aa: CASSLEIGAYYGYTF; v_gene: TRBV5-6; d_gene: NA; abundance: NA; len: 15; j_gene: TRBJ1-2
CDR3nt: TGTGCCAGCAGTGAGACTCCCCCAGCAGGGCCCGGAAAAACGGAGCAGTACTTC; CDR3aa: CASSETPPAGPGKTEQYF; v_gene: TRBV2; d_gene: NA; abundance: NA; len: 18; j_gene: TRBJ2-7
CDR3nt: TGTGCCAGTAGTATCCGGGGAGGCTACGAGCAGTACTTC; CDR3aa: CASSIRGGYEQYF; v_gene: TRBV19; d_gene: NA; abundance: NA; len: 13; j_gene: TRBJ2-7
CDR3nt: TGTGCCAGCAGTTTACTAGCGGGAGTAACAGATACGCAGTATTTT; CDR3aa: CASSLLAGVTDTQYF; v_gene: TRBV27; d_gene: TRBD2; abundance: NA; len: 15; j_gene: TRBJ2-3
CDR3nt: TGTGCCAGCAGCGTTGGGGACGGACCCTACGAGCAGTACTTC; CDR3aa: CASSVGDGPYEQYF; v_gene: TRBV9; d_gene: NA; abundance: NA; len: 14; j_gene: TRBJ2-7
CDR3nt: TGTGCCAGCAGCTCACCTGGGAGTTCTAACCTCTACGAGCAGTACTTC; CDR3aa: CASSSPGSSNLYEQYF; v_gene: TRBV7-2; d_gene: NA; abundance: NA; len: 16; j_gene: TRBJ2-7
CDR3nt: TGTGCCAGCAGGGATCAGGGGTCTGGGGCCAACGTCCTGACTTTC; CDR3aa: CASRDQGSGANVLTF; v_gene: TRBV28; d_gene: NA; abundance: NA; len: 15; j_gene: TRBJ2-6
CDR3nt: TGTGCCAGCAGTATCGGGACTAGCAGTTACGAGCAGTACTTC; CDR3aa: CASSIGTSSYEQYF; v_gene: TRBV27; d_gene: TRBD2; abundance: NA; len: 14; j_gene: TRBJ2-7
CDR3nt: TGTGCCAGCAGCTTAGGGCGCAGGGAGACAGATACGCAGTATTTT; CDR3aa: CASSLGRRETDTQYF; v_gene: TRBV7-3; d_gene: NA; abundance: NA; len: 15; j_gene: TRBJ2-3
CDR3nt: TGTGCCAGCAGCTGGGCGAGGGGGGGAGAGACCCAGTACTTC; CDR3aa: CASSWARGGETQYF; v_gene: TRBV5-4; d_gene: NA; abundance: NA; len: 14; j_gene: TRBJ2-5
CDR3nt: TGTGCCAGCAGGCCACAGGGTCCGTTTGGCTACACCTTC; CDR3aa: CASRPQGPFGYTF; v_gene: TRBV28; d_gene: NA; abundance: once; len: 13; j_gene: TRBJ1-2
CDR3nt: TGTGCCAGCAGCCTCGGACTAGCGGGAGTTATCGATGAGCAGTTCTTC; CDR3aa: CASSLGLAGVIDEQFF; v_gene: TRBV7-9; d_gene: TRBD2; abundance: NA; len: 16; j_gene: TRBJ2-1
CDR3nt: TGTGCCAGCAGTGAAGAATTAGGGAGGGGAGAGACCCAGTACTTC; CDR3aa: CASSEELGRGETQYF; v_gene: TRBV2; d_gene: TRBD2; abundance: NA; len: 15; j_gene: TRBJ2-5
CDR3nt: TGTGCCAGCAGTGACCGGGCAGGGGGAAACACCGGGGAGCTGTTTTTT; CDR3aa: CASSDRAGGNTGELFF; v_gene: TRBV28; d_gene: TRBD1; abundance: once; len: 16; j_gene: TRBJ2-2
CDR3nt: TGTGCCATCAGTCCCGGGACAGGGGAGCGCTACGAGCAGTACTTC; CDR3aa: CAISPGTGERYEQYF; v_gene: TRBV10-3; d_gene: TRBD1; abundance: NA; len: 15; j_gene: TRBJ2-7
CDR3nt: TGTGCCAGCAGAACGGGATTTTACAATGAGCAGTTCTTC; CDR3aa: CASRTGFYNEQFF; v_gene: TRBV28; d_gene: NA; abundance: NA; len: 13; j_gene: TRBJ2-1
CDR3nt: TGCGCCAGCAGCCGCACCGAGACAGGTTATGATGAAAAACTGTTTTTT; CDR3aa: CASSRTETGYDEKLFF; v_gene: TRBV4-1; d_gene: NA; abundance: NA; len: 16; j_gene: TRBJ1-4
CDR3nt: TGTGCCAGCAGCAACCCTGAGGCGTCGTCGGGAGCCAAAAACATTCAGTACTTC; CDR3aa: CASSNPEASSGAKNIQYF; v_gene: TRBV28; d_gene: NA; abundance: NA; len: 18; j_gene: TRBJ2-4
CDR3nt: TGTGCCACCACTGTGTCCCGACCCGTTATCACAGATACGCAGTATTTT; CDR3aa: CATTVSRPVITDTQYF; v_gene: TRBV5-5; d_gene: NA; abundance: NA; len: 16; j_gene: TRBJ2-3
CDR3nt: TGTGCCAGTAGTATAGTTTGGACTAGCGGGAGTGGAGAGCAGTTCTTC; CDR3aa: CASSIVWTSGSGEQFF; v_gene: TRBV19; d_gene: TRBD2; abundance: NA; len: 16; j_gene: TRBJ2-1